The 5 T cell receptor beta chains below were found in one sample sequenced in a study of blood T cell repertoires in COVID-19. Clones were sequenced by immunoSEQ multiplex PCR, and TCRdb holds only the in-frame ones, with some missing. This sample has 95,000 to 150,000 clones, with 85% to 90% found just once. Sequences were obtained from peripheral blood. All receptors come from a man aged 45-65 years with acute or convalescent COVID-19.

The chain recombines TRBV12-5 with TRBJ1-2, with D tentatively TRBD1 (6 bases). V was shortened by 6 bases and J by 3 bases, with 14 bases between the two germline ends. CDR1 is LGHNT and CDR2 is FRNRAP in the germline V gene. This CDR3 comprises 14 residues. The CDR3 DNA is TGTGCTAGTGGCCACAGGGTTGTGGACTATGGCTACACCTTC. Translated: CASGHRVVDYGYTF.

V gene TRBV12-3 or TRBV12-4 combines with J gene TRBJ2-7, with D perhaps matching TRBD1 (5 bases). The V gene lost 1 base and the J gene lost 6 bases, with 10 bases spanning the gap. CDR3 size: 13 residues. Here the CDR3 reads CASSLVGELEQYF. The CDR3 bases are TGTGCCAGCAGTTTAGTAGGGGAACTCGAGCAGTACTTC.

This clone was found a few times. The chain links TRBV5-3 to TRBJ1-2; TRBD1 matches at 10 bases. TRBV5-3 is sorted into the ORF group, with uncertain function. The CDR3 spans 16 residues. V was pared by 3 bases and J by 7 bases, with 12 bases of the junction left unmatched. The CDR3 loop is CARSSRPGQGNRGYTF. The DNA of the CDR3 is TGTGCCAGAAGCTCTCGACCGGGACAGGGGAATCGTGGCTACACCTTC.

The chain links TRBV7-2 to TRBJ2-7; tentatively, D is TRBD1 (5 bases). The CDR3 contains 14 residues. Per germline, CDR1 SGHTA and CDR2 FQGNSA. The V gene lost 2 bases and the J gene lost 5 bases, with 13 bases spanning the gap. The chain's CDR3 is CASSLQGSIDEQYF. The CDR3 DNA reads as TGTGCCAGCAGCTTACAGGGTAGTATCGACGAGCAGTACTTC.

The chain couples TRBV7-2 to TRBJ2-3; D possibly corresponds to TRBD2 (6 bases). Between the trimmed V and J ends, which lost 1 base and 2 bases, there was a span of 10 bases. The CDR3 is 15 residues long. Germline V gene data show CDR1 as SGHTA and CDR2 as FQGNSA. CDR3 residues: CASSLGSGYTDTQYF. DNA of the CDR3: TGTGCCAGCAGCTTAGGTAGCGGATACACAGATACGCAGTATTTT. The entire variable domain, with the rest obtained from reference TRBV7-2 and TRBJ2-3, is as follows: GAGVSQSPSNKVTEKGKDVELRCDPISGHTALYWYRQSLGQGLEFLIYFQGNSAPDKSGLPSDRFSAERTGGSVSTLTIQRTQQEDSAVYLCASSLGSGYTDTQYFGPGTRLTVL.